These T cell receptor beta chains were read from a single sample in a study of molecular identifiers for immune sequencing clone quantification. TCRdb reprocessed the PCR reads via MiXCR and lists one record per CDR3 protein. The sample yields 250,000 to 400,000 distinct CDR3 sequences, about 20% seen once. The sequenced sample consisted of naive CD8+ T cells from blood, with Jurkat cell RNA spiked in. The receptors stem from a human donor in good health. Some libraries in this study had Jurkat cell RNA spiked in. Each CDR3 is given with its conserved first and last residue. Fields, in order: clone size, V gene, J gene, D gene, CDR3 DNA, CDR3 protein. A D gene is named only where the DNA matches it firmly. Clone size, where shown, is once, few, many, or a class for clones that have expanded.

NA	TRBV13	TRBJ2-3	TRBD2	TGTGCCAGCAGCCCTCTTGCTAGCGGGGGTAGCACAGATACGCAGTATTTT	CASSPLASGGSTDTQYF
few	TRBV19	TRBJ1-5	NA	TGTGCCAGTAGTACCTCACTCAGCCCGGGAAGCAATCAGCCCCAGCATTTT	CASSTSLSPGSNQPQHF
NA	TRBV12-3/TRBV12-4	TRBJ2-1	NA	TGTGCCAGCACCCCCGGGGAAAATGAGCAGTTCTTC	CASTPGENEQFF
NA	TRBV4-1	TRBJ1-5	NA	TGCGCCAGCAGCCAAGAATACTGGGCTGCGCTTAATCAGCCCCAGCATTTT	CASSQEYWAALNQPQHF
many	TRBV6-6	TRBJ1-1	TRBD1	TGTGCCAGCAGACAGGGGGCCCTCTCGGTCACTGAAGCTTTCTTT	CASRQGALSVTEAFF
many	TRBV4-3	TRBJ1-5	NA	TGCGCCAGCAGCCCGTCTTGGGGCAATCAGCCCCAGCATTTT	CASSPSWGNQPQHF
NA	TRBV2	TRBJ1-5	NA	TGTGCCAGCGGTGCCGGGATAAGCAATCAGCCCCAGCATTTT	CASGAGISNQPQHF
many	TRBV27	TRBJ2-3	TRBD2	TGTGCCAGCAGTTTTGTACTAGCGGGGGCAGATACGCAGTATTTT	CASSFVLAGADTQYF
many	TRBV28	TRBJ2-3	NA	TGTGCCAGCAGTTTAGGACAGACTAGCACAGATACGCAGTATTTT	CASSLGQTSTDTQYF
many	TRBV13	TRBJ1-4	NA	TGTGCCAGCAGCCTCCACAGGGACCTTAATGAAAAACTGTTTTTT	CASSLHRDLNEKLFF
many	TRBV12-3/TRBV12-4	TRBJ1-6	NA	TGTGCCAGCTCCACTTCGGACGGCCCCTATAATTCACCCCTCCACTTT	CASSTSDGPYNSPLHF
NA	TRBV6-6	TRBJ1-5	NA	TGTGCCAGCAGCCCGACACAGGTTGGCAATCAGCCCCAGCATTTT	CASSPTQVGNQPQHF
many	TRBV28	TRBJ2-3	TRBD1	TGTGCCAGCAGTCAAGGGACAGTCCGCACAGATACGCAGTATTTT	CASSQGTVRTDTQYF
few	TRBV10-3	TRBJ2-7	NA	TGTGCCATCAAGGCTGGGGACTCCTACGAGCAGTACTTC	CAIKAGDSYEQYF
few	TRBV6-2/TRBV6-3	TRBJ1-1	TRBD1	TGTGCCAGCATAATACAGGGGGCGCAGAGTTTCACTGAAGCTTTCTTT	CASIIQGAQSFTEAFF
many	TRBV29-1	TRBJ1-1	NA	TGCAGCGTTGGTAATGGGGAGTCTGAAGCTTTCTTT	CSVGNGESEAFF
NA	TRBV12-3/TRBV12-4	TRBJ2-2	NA	TGTGCCAGCAGTCATCCTAACGGGACGTCGTTTTGGGAGCTGTTTTTT	CASSHPNGTSFWELFF
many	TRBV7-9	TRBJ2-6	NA	TGTGCCAGCAGCTCTTCGGTAACCAGCTCTGGGGCCAACGTCCTGACTTTC	CASSSSVTSSGANVLTF
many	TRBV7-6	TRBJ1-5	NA	TGTGCCAGCAGCTTAGATTGGGGCAATCAGCCCCAGCATTTT	CASSLDWGNQPQHF
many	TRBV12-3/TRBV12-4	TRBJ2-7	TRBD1	TGTGCCAGCAGTTTAAGTACAGGGGGGTACGAGCAGTACTTC	CASSLSTGGYEQYF
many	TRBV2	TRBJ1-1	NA	TGTGCCAGCAGTGTCACATCGAACACTGAAGCTTTCTTT	CASSVTSNTEAFF
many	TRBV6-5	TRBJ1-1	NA	TGTGCCAGCAGTTACGCTAACACTGAAGCTTTCTTT	CASSYANTEAFF
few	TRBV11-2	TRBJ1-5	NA	TGTGCCAGCAGCTTACAGGGGTTCGGACAGCCCCAGCATTTT	CASSLQGFGQPQHF
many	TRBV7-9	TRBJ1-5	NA	TGTGCCAGCAGCTTAGACGGGGGCGTTGACAATCAGCCCCAGCATTTT	CASSLDGGVDNQPQHF
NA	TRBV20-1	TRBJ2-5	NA	TGCAGTGCTAGAGACTCACCGCTGAGGGCTCAAGAGACCCAGTACTTC	CSARDSPLRAQETQYF
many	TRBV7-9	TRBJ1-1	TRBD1	TGTGCCAGCGGAGGACAGGGGAGGACTGAAGCTTTCTTT	CASGGQGRTEAFF